This entry lists 29 T cell receptor beta chains sequenced from one sample in a study of OX40 agonist ivuxolimab in advanced cancers. Method: immunoSEQ multiplex PCR; TCRdb's copy keeps in-frame clones and lacks some. The table has tens of thousands of clones, 80% to 90% seen once. The sample in question was CD4+ or CD8+ T cells sorted from blood, obtained in a trial of the OX40 agonist ivuxolimab. Receptor source: an adult with an advanced solid tumor such as melanoma, head and neck, liver or kidney cancer.

The genes are TRBV7-2 and TRBJ2-2; 13 bases are shared with TRBD2. CDR3 length: 18 residues. Unmatched junction bases numbered 11, after V lost 5 bases and J lost 5 bases. CDR1 is SGHTA, CDR2 FQGNSA, per germline. The CDR3 coding sequence is TGTGCCAGCAGCCAACTAGCGGGAGGGCCTTTGGGTACCGGGGAGCTGTTTTTT. Translating gives CASSQLAGGPLGTGELFF. The full variable domain, its missing parts supplied by reference TRBV7-2 and TRBJ2-2, is GAGVSQSPSNKVTEKGKDVELRCDPISGHTALYWYRQSLGQGLEFLIYFQGNSAPDKSGLPSDRFSAERTGGSVSTLTIQRTQQEDSAVYLCASSQLAGGPLGTGELFFGEGSRLTVL.

This CDR3 is CASSGTNTDTQYF. CDR3 coding DNA: TGTGCCAGCTCCGGGACTAACACAGATACGCAGTATTTT. The V gene is TRBV11-1, the J gene TRBJ2-3; TRBD2 matches at 7 bases. V gave up 8 bases and J gave up 2 bases; unmatched junction bases: 4. Germline V lookup: CDR1 SGHAT, CDR2 FQDESV (reference sequence). This CDR3 region has 13 residues.

The chain uses TRBV10-1 and TRBJ2-2; 8 bases are shared with TRBD2. Germline V CDR1 and CDR2: WNHNN, SYGVQD (reference sequence). The CDR3 runs 14 residues. V shed 4 bases and J 6 bases; nucleotides not matched to a gene: 4. The CDR3 loop is CASSAAGAPGELFF. The CDR3 DNA reads TGCGCCAGCAGTGCAGCGGGAGCTCCCGGGGAGCTGTTTTTT.

The rearrangement joins TRBV4-1 to TRBJ2-2; D not resolved. The V end lost 5 bases, the J end lost 4 bases, and 11 bases lay between the germline ends. This CDR3 has 14 residues. The germline gives CDR1 MGHRA, CDR2 YSYEKL. The CDR3 DNA follows: TGCGCCAGCAGCTTCGCGGAGCGCACCGGGGAGCTGTTTTTT. Encoded protein: CASSFAERTGELFF.

This clone was observed a single time. The V gene is TRBV6-6, the J gene TRBJ1-1, with D tentatively TRBD1 (5 bases). CDR3 length equals 13 residues. The V gene's germline CDR1 is MNHNY and CDR2 SVGAGI (reference sequence). Deletions cut 10 bases from V and 5 bases from J, with 17 bases between. This CDR3 reads CATGIGDGTEAFF. The CDR3 nucleotides are TGTGCCACCGGGATAGGGGATGGAACTGAAGCTTTCTTT.

CDR3 sequence reads: CASTSGTSGSRNEQFF. CDR3 coding DNA: TGTGCCAGCACTTCCGGGACTAGCGGGAGTCGCAATGAGCAGTTCTTC. The chain combines TRBV6-4 with TRBJ2-1; TRBD2 matches 14 bases. This CDR3 has 16 residues. V was pared by 7 bases and J by 6 bases, with 8 bases of the junction left unmatched. CDR1 and CDR2 from the germline V gene are MRHNA and SNTAGT.

Only one count was recorded for this clone. The rearrangement uses TRBV6-5 and TRBJ1-1; D remains unclear. Germline V gene data show CDR1 as MNHEY and CDR2 as SVGAGI. CDR3 length: 13 residues. Trimming left V 6 bases short and J 2 bases short, with 10 bases between. The DNA of the CDR3 is TGTGCCAGCAGCCGGACGGACAACACTGAAGCTTTCTTT. This encodes CASSRTDNTEAFF.

This chain connects TRBV6-5 to TRBJ2-7; D might be TRBD2 (6 bases). This CDR3 region has 13 residues. Germline CDR1 reads MNHEY; CDR2 reads SVGAGI. V shed 7 bases and J shed 9 bases, with 19 bases lying between them. The CDR3 sequence is CASTSGSPGGQYF. The CDR3 nucleotides read TGTGCCAGCACCTCCGGAAGTCCCGGGGGGCAGTACTTC.

This clone was recorded only once. V gene TRBV7-6 combines with J gene TRBJ2-1; weak D call: TRBD2 (6 bases). The CDR3 sequence is 19 residues long. CDR1 and CDR2 (germline): SGHVS, FNYEAQ. Trimming pared 5 bases from V and 0 bases from J, leaving 23 bases between. As DNA, the CDR3 is TGTGCCAGCAGCCCAGCGGGTAGCGCACACCCTAGCTCCTACAATGAGCAGTTCTTC. Encoded protein: CASSPAGSAHPSSYNEQFF.

This sequence joins TRBV13 and TRBJ2-2; tentative D call: TRBD2 (5 bases). Germline V gene data show CDR1 as PRHDT and CDR2 as FYEKMQ (reference sequence). V dropped 2 bases and J dropped 3 bases, with 16 bases sitting between them. This CDR3 spans 17 amino acids. CDR3 protein: CASSLTRAESDTGELFF. DNA of the CDR3: TGTGCCAGCAGCTTAACGAGGGCGGAGTCGGACACCGGGGAGCTGTTTTTT.

The V gene is TRBV4-1, the J gene TRBJ2-1; D gene uncertain. V was cut by 4 bases and J by 3 bases, with 13 bases left in between. The germline V gene has CDR1 MGHRA and CDR2 YSYEKL. The CDR3 length is 15 residues. The CDR3: CASSPTASIYNEQFF. CDR3 in DNA: TGCGCCAGCAGCCCCACGGCCAGCATCTACAATGAGCAGTTCTTC.

The gene calls are TRBV6-5 and TRBJ2-5; maybe TRBD2 (6 bases). The germline V gene has CDR1 MNHEY and CDR2 SVGAGI. Trimming cost V 6 bases and J 5 bases, with 13 bases left between them. The CDR3 runs 13 residues. CDR3 bases: TGTGCCAGCAGAATCGCGGGATGGGAGACCCAGTACTTC. Its translation: CASRIAGWETQYF.

J is TRBJ2-7 and V is TRBV27; TRBD1 agrees at 9 bases. The germline CDR1 and CDR2 sequences are MNHEY and SMNVEV (reference sequence). The CDR3 covers 14 residues. V lost 5 bases and J lost 4; bases outside the gene matches: 6. In nucleotides, the CDR3 is TGTGCCAGCAGTAACCGGGACAGGGCTTACGAGCAGTACTTC. Protein sequence: CASSNRDRAYEQYF.

Worth noting for this clone: This CDR3 is also generated by other DNA sequences in the sample. V is TRBV4-1 and J is TRBJ2-2; D gene unclear. Trimming left V 4 bases short and J 8 bases short, with 5 bases between. Germline V lookup: CDR1 MGHRA, CDR2 YSYEKL. This CDR3 region has 11 residues. As DNA, the CDR3 is TGCGCCAGCAGCCGAGCGGGGGAGCTGTTTTTT. Its translation is CASSRAGELFF.

The chain combines TRBV28 with TRBJ1-2, with a tentative D call TRBD1 (6 bases). Trimming shortened V by 3 bases and J by 4 bases, and 12 bases separated the two germline ends. CDR3 size: 14 residues. The germline gives CDR1 MDHEN, CDR2 SYDVKM. CDR3 sequence: CASSFLLDSYGYTF. DNA of the CDR3: TGTGCCAGCAGTTTTCTCTTGGACAGCTATGGCTACACCTTC.

This chain uses TRBV9 with TRBJ2-3, with D uncertain. The CDR3 is 17 residues long. The germline V and J ends were trimmed by 0 bases and 0 bases, with 14 bases remaining between them. Germline lookup yields CDR1 SGDLS and CDR2 YYNGEE. CDR3 sequence (DNA): TGTGCCAGCAGCGTAGAGCAGAAGATCACTAGCACAGATACGCAGTATTTT. It codes for CASSVEQKITSTDTQYF.

The J gene is TRBJ2-4, the V gene TRBV19; D gene unclear. Trimming took 3 bases from V and 6 from J, leaving 6 bases between them. The germline CDR1 and CDR2 sequences are LNHDA and SQIVND (reference sequence). The CDR3 totals 12 residues. The CDR3, as DNA: TGTGCCAGTAGTATTGTCCCAAACATTCAGTACTTC. Protein product: CASSIVPNIQYF.

The rearrangement uses TRBV7-9 and TRBJ1-2, with 12 bases fitting TRBD1. The germline gives CDR1 SEHNR, CDR2 FQNEAQ (reference sequence). The CDR3 has 15 amino acids. The V segment lost 4 bases and the J segment 6 bases; nucleotides outside the gene matches: 6. Here the CDR3 reads CASSWGDRGHHGYTF. CDR3 sequence (DNA): TGTGCCAGCAGCTGGGGGGACAGGGGGCACCATGGCTACACCTTC.

The chain employs TRBV5-6 and TRBJ2-7; 7 bases are a match to TRBD1. The germline CDR1 and CDR2 sequences are SGHDT and YYEEEE. The J segment lost 7 bases and the V segment lost 4 bases, leaving 14 bases of the junction unmatched. The CDR3 sequence is 15 residues long. The CDR3 coding sequence is TGTGCCAGCAGCCCCGGACAGGCGACCTACGGAGAGCAGTACGTC. The encoded protein is CASSPGQATYGEQYV.

V gene TRBV27 combines with J gene TRBJ1-5; perhaps TRBD1 as D (5 bases). CDR3 size: 15 residues. CDR1 MNHEY and CDR2 SMNVEV come from the germline V gene (reference sequence). Trimming took off 4 bases at V and 2 bases at J, with 12 bases between the two ends. CDR3 in amino acids: CASSWGGTGNQPQHF. CDR3 DNA: TGTGCCAGCAGTTGGGGGGGGACGGGCAATCAGCCCCAGCATTTT.

The CDR3 loop reads CASSLEGGMETQYF. DNA of the CDR3: TGTGCCAGCAGCTTAGAAGGCGGGATGGAGACCCAGTACTTC. This chain uses TRBV11-2 with TRBJ2-5; a possible D gene is TRBD2 (6 bases). The CDR3 runs 14 residues. Trimming removed 0 bases at V and 5 bases at J, with 10 bases between. Germline V gene lookup returns CDR1 SGHAT and CDR2 FQNNGV.

J is TRBJ2-7 and V is TRBV5-6, with D maybe TRBD2 (6 bases). The CDR3 runs to 13 residues. V was trimmed by 0 bases and J by 3 bases, leaving 7 bases between them. CDR1 SGHDT and CDR2 YYEEEE come from the germline V gene. CDR3 nucleotide sequence: TGTGCCAGCAGCTTGGGACTAGTCTACGAGCAGTACTTC. Translation gives CASSLGLVYEQYF. Drawing the rest from reference TRBV5-6 and TRBJ2-7, the complete variable domain is DAGVTQSPTHLIKTRGQQVTLRCSPKSGHDTVSWYQQALGQGPQFIFQYYEEEERQRGNFPDRFSGHQFPNYSSELNVNALLLGDSALYLCASSLGLVYEQYFGPGTRLTVT.

This clone was recorded once. The V gene is TRBV4-3, the J gene TRBJ1-2; D is possibly TRBD1 (5 bases). The CDR3 runs 16 residues. The germline V gene has CDR1 LGHNA and CDR2 YSLEER. V lost 4 bases and J lost 7, with 22 bases in between. CDR3 sequence reads: CASSRSRATLAGGYTF. The CDR3 bases are TGCGCCAGCAGCCGCAGCAGGGCGACCTTGGCCGGTGGCTACACCTTC.

This sequence joins TRBV6-5 and TRBJ1-1, with D unresolved. Germline-derived CDR1 and CDR2 are MNHEY and SVGAGI. V lost 0 bases and J 0 bases, leaving 5 bases between the germline ends. This CDR3 contains 14 residues. CDR3 amino acids: CASSYSGMNTEAFF. DNA for the CDR3: TGTGCCAGCAGTTACTCGGGAATGAACACTGAAGCTTTCTTT.

This chain connects TRBV27 to TRBJ1-2; 12 bases fit TRBD1. The length of the CDR3 is 15 residues. In germline, CDR1 is MNHEY, CDR2 SMNVEV (reference sequence). The trim removed 6 bases at V and 8 bases at J, leaving 10 bases unmatched. CDR3 DNA: TGTGCCAGCAGCCCTCGGGGACAGGGGGCTCTGGGCTACACCTTC. Its translation is CASSPRGQGALGYTF.

The chain links TRBV5-6 to TRBJ1-2; D may be TRBD1 (6 bases). Trimming shortened V by 0 bases and J by 5 bases, and 8 bases separated the two germline ends. The CDR3 contains 13 residues. In germline, CDR1 is SGHDT, CDR2 YYEEEE. The CDR3 protein is CASSLATGYGYTF. The CDR3 nucleotides read TGTGCCAGCAGCTTGGCCACAGGGTATGGCTACACCTTC.

The chain employs TRBV11-2 and TRBJ1-4; unclear D gene. V dropped 2 bases and J dropped 8 bases, with 15 bases sitting between them. This CDR3 is built from 15 residues. Germline-derived CDR1 and CDR2 are SGHAT and FQNNGV. CDR3 nucleotides: TGTGCCAGCAGCTTAAGGAGTTTACCCCGAGAAAAACTGTTTTTT. Its protein is CASSLRSLPREKLFF.

V is TRBV27 and J is TRBJ2-7, with D possibly matching TRBD1 (6 bases). Germline CDR1 MNHEY, CDR2 SMNVEV (reference sequence). This CDR3 has 13 amino acids. V was shortened by 8 bases and J by 0 bases, with 11 bases between the two germline ends. The CDR3 is CASGRGGSYEQYF. The CDR3 coding sequence is TGTGCCAGCGGGCGAGGGGGCTCCTACGAGCAGTACTTC.

The table lists this clone with a few counts. V is TRBV19 and J is TRBJ1-5, with 7 positions matching TRBD1. This CDR3 is built from 15 residues. From germline, CDR1 is LNHDA and CDR2 SQIVND (reference sequence). V shed 6 bases, J shed 3 bases, and the junction held 8 bases outside the gene matches. The DNA of the CDR3 is TGTGCCAGTAGCTTCACAGGGGCCATCAATCAGCCCCAGCATTTT. This translates into CASSFTGAINQPQHF.